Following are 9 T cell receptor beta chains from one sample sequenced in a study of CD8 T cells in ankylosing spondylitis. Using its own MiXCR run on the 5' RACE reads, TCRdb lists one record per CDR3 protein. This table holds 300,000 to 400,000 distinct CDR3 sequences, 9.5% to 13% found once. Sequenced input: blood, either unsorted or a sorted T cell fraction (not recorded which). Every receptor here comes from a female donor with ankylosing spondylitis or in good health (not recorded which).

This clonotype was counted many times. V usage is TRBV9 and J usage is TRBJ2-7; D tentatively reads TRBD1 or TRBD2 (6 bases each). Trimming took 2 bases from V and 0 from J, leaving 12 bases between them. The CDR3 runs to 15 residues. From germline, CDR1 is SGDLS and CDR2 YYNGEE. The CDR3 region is CASSVGQTSSYEQYF. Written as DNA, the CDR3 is TGTGCCAGCAGCGTCGGACAGACTAGCTCCTACGAGCAGTACTTC.

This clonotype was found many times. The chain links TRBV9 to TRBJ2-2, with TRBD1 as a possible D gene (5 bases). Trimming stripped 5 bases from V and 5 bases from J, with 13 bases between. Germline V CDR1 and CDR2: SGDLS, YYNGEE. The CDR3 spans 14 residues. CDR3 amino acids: CASSARGGTGELFF. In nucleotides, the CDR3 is TGTGCCAGCAGTGCAAGGGGTGGGACCGGGGAGCTGTTTTTT.

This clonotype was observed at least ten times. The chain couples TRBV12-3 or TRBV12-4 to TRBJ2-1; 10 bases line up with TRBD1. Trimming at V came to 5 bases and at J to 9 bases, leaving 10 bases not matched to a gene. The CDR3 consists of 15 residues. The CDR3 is CASSGLGQGMGEQFF. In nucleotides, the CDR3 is TGTGCCAGCAGTGGCTTGGGACAGGGGATGGGTGAGCAGTTCTTC.

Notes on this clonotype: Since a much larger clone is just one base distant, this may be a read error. The CDR3 coding sequence is TGTGTCATCAGGGGGAGGGAGGAGAACACTGAAGCTTTCTTT. It yields the protein CVIRGREENTEAFF. This chain joins TRBV10-3 and TRBJ1-1, with TRBD1 matching 7 bases. The CDR3 sequence is 14 residues long. Germline V lookup: CDR1 ENHRY, CDR2 SYGVKD.

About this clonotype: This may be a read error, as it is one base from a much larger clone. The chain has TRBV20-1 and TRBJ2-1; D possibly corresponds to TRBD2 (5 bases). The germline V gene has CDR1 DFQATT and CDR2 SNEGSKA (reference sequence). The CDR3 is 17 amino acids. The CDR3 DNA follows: TGCTGTGCTAGAAGGTACCCGGAGGCTAGCTCCTACAATGAGCAGTTCTTC. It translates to CCARRYPEASSYNEQFF.

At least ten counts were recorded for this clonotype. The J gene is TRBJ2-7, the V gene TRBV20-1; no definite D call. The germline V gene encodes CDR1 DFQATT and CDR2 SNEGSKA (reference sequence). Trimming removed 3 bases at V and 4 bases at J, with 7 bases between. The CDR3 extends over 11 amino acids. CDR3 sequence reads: CSARSSYEQYF. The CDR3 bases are TGCAGTGCTAGGAGCAGTTACGAGCAGTACTTC.

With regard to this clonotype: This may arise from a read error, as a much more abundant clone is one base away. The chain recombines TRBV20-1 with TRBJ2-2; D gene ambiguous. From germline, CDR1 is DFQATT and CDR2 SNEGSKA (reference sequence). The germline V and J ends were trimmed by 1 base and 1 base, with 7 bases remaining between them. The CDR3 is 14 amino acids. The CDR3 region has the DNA TGCAGTGCTAGAGTCCAGAAGAACACCGGGGAGCTGTTTTTT. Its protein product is CSARVQKNTGELFF.

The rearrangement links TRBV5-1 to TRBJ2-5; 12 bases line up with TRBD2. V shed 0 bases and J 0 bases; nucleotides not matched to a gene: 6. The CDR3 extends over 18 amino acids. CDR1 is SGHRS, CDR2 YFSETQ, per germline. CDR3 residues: CASSLVPSGGAYQETQYF. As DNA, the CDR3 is TGCGCCAGCAGCTTGGTCCCTAGCGGGGGGGCCTACCAAGAGACCCAGTACTTC.

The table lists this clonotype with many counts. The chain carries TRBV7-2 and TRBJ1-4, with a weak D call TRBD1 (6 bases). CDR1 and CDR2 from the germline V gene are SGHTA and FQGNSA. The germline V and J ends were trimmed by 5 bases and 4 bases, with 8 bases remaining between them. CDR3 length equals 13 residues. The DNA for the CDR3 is TGTGCCAGCAGCGACAGGAGTAATGAAAAACTGTTTTTT. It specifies CASSDRSNEKLFF.